This TCR beta chain was profiled in a study of T cell repertoires in cytomegalovirus infection. Study outcomes and limitations: The response measured ex vivo was dominated by TCR beta clonotypes (HLA-C-restricted and CMV-specific). Cumulative frequency of public TCR beta families picked out carriers of CMV plus the relevant HLA.

V dropped 0 bases and J dropped 14 bases, with 17 bases sitting between them. The germline V gene encodes CDR1 LGHDT and CDR2 YNNKEL (reference sequence). The CDR3 covers 15 residues. A single record per CDR3 protein comes from TCRdb applying MiXCR to the reads. The data show about 490,000 distinct CDR3 sequences, with approximately 11% seen just once and 10% held by the top ten. As concerns this clonotype: Its antigen is as yet unknown.

This receptor was identified in a human donor in good health (CMV status not recorded). Some clones in this sample may be carry-over from other donors' samples. The chain has TRBV3-1 and TRBJ1-6, with D maybe TRBD1 (5 bases). The sample comprised PBMCs. The CDR3 region has the DNA TGTGCCAGCAGCCAAGATACAACCGGGGGAAGGGCCCTCCACTTT. Protein: CASSQDTTGGRALHF.